The present entry profiles one T cell receptor beta chain with its context. Its antigen has not been determined. The record originates from a study of CXCR3-negative and CXCR3-positive naive CD8 T cells (dated by TCRdb to the late 2010s). Background for the entire study: In total, roughly 140 million TRB reads were obtained, which works out to roughly 1.5 +/- 0.3 million reads per library. The diversity and physicochemical repertoire analyses included approximately ten donors pooled from two independent experiments. TRBV-TRBJ cluster analysis included naive subsets from about 5 donors and memory cells from 3 donors. What the work shows at the level of the full study, not this receptor alone: Naive CXCR3-negative and CXCR3-positive cells from the same donor showed similar TRBV-TRBJ usage, whereas memory cells showed distinct patterns. Comparably high repertoire diversity was found in both naive subsets, whereas much lower repertoire diversity was found in memory CD8+ T cells. Freshly isolated PBMCs were used for most assays because CXCR3 expression partially decreased after cryopreservation. Because surface CD5, which is linked to self-reactivity in mice, was comparable between the naive subsets, TCR interaction strength was also inferred from the physicochemical properties of TRB CDR3s. TRB CDR3s from CXCR3-positive naive cells showed higher hydrophobicity (lower Kidera factor 4), lower energy, and higher strength and volume indices than CXCR3-negative naive cells.

Each CD8+ T cell subset was flow-sorted in triplicate, with some 300,000 cells per subset placed directly into RLT lysis buffer. To keep memory contaminants out, a stringent definition of naive CD8+ T cells was applied: CD45RO-CCR7+CD27+CD95-. Standard density gradient centrifugation was used to isolate peripheral blood mononuclear cells from buffy coats. A FACSAria III was used to flow-sort naive CXCR3-negative and CXCR3-positive CD8+ T cells. An RNeasy Mini Kit was used to extract total RNA from the sorted cells. CDR1 and CDR2 are drawn from the germline V gene: LGHNA, YSLEER. The CDR3 sequence holds 15 residues, the cysteine and phenylalanine included. Nucleotide data are not available. The run used a NextSeq 550. The Human TCR Profiling Kit (MiLaboratory) was used to prepare UMI-labeled 5' RACE TRB cDNA libraries. The full amount of extracted RNA was used for cDNA synthesis, and the full amount of resulting cDNA was used for PCR amplification. Libraries were prepared in parallel using an identical number of PCR cycles. The published analysis was carried out like this. With a requirement of at least two reads per UMI, MIGEC and MiXCR extracted about 50,000 +/- 10,000 unique UMI-labeled TRB cDNA molecules per library. On average, each library contained approximately 40,000 +/- 10,000 functional in-frame TRB CDR3 nucleotide clonotypes without stop codons. After downsampling to 5000 UMI-labeled TRB molecules per sample, diversity metrics, including normalized Shannon-Wiener and Chao1, were computed in VDJtools. VDJtools computed clonotype-size-weighted physicochemical properties of the central five CDR3 residues: interaction energy, strength, volume and Kidera factor 4. TCRdb reprocessed the sequencing reads and holds a single record per CDR3 protein sequence, with no DNA. What appears here as the V and J calls and clone size reflects TCRdb's work, not the paper's. The table for this sample records roughly 99,000 distinct CDR3 sequences. The ten largest make up 0.85% to 1.4% of the sample.

Recombination linked TRBV4-3 to TRBJ1-3; without DNA, the TCRdb call of TRBD1 cannot be checked. The origin of this receptor is a human donor in good health. Some clones in this sample may be carry-over from other donors' samples. Sequencing was carried out using naive CXCR3+ CD8+ T cells from blood. In light of the paper, this sample's cell subset or site label describes: CD45RO-CCR7+CD27+CD95- naive CD8+ T cells expressing CXCR3 (TNR3+). The CDR3 protein is CASSQGGTGGNTIYF.